One and the same sample provided the 18 T cell receptor beta chains below, sequenced in a study of blood T cell repertoires in COVID-19. Assay: immunoSEQ multiplex PCR; the TCRdb copy retains only in-frame clones and omits some. The data show 200,000 to 250,000 clones, around nine tenths seen once. Material for sequencing was PBMCs or T cells enriched from blood (not recorded which). The receptors shown here come from a woman aged 25-40 years who had been exposed to COVID-19.

This chain connects TRBV7-3 to TRBJ2-1; D is unclear. Per germline, CDR1 SGHTA and CDR2 FQGTGA. The CDR3 contains 15 residues. V gave up 0 bases and J gave up 8 bases, with 14 bases separating them. The CDR3 DNA reads TGTGCCAGCAGCTTAACGGCTAGTTCGGTTTATGAGCAGTTCTTC. Amino acids: CASSLTASSVYEQFF.

This clone was detected only a few times. The chain recombines TRBV4-1 with TRBJ1-1; 11 bases fit TRBD1. The germline CDR1 and CDR2 sequences are MGHRA and YSYEKL. The CDR3 consists of 20 residues. J lost 4 bases, V lost 0 bases, and 16 bases had no gene match. The DNA for the CDR3 is TGCGCCAGCAGCCAAGATAGGCGGGCGGGGACAGGGGGTCGAGGCACTGAAGCTTTCTTT. Its protein is CASSQDRRAGTGGRGTEAFF.

This rearrangement joins TRBV7-9 to TRBJ2-7; 9 bases are shared with TRBD2. Germline V gives CDR1 SEHNR, CDR2 FQNEAQ (reference sequence). V was clipped by 1 base and J by 9 bases; unmatched bases: 7. The CDR3 contains 14 residues. The CDR3 sequence: CASSLEGGRAVQYF. Here the CDR3 DNA reads TGTGCCAGCAGCTTAGAGGGCGGGAGGGCCGTGCAGTACTTC.

This clone was seen just once. The rearrangement uses TRBV30 and TRBJ2-3; D is undetermined. CDR3 size: 15 residues. The V gene's germline CDR1 is GTSNPN and CDR2 SVGIG (reference sequence). Trimming stripped 0 bases from V and 2 bases from J, with 12 bases between. The CDR3 spells CAWSVFWQVTDTQYF. CDR3 in DNA: TGTGCCTGGAGTGTATTTTGGCAGGTCACAGATACGCAGTATTTT.

The chain has TRBV5-1 and TRBJ2-7; 10 nucleotides align to TRBD1. This CDR3 is 15 amino acids long. The V segment lost 4 bases and the J segment 5 bases; nucleotides outside the gene matches: 9. Germline V gene lookup returns CDR1 SGHRS and CDR2 YFSETQ. The CDR3 DNA is TGCGCCAGCAGCGAAGGACAGGGGGGGATCGACGAGCAGTACTTC. Translation gives CASSEGQGGIDEQYF.

The chain carries TRBV27 and TRBJ1-2; perhaps TRBD1 as D (6 bases). The CDR3 consists of 18 residues. Germline V gene lookup returns CDR1 MNHEY and CDR2 SMNVEV (reference sequence). Trimming stripped 2 bases from V and 0 bases from J, with 19 bases between. CDR3 residues: CASSLRVTGQTSNYGYTF. The CDR3 bases are TGTGCCAGCAGTTTAAGGGTGACAGGTCAAACTTCTAACTATGGCTACACCTTC.

The rearrangement links TRBV28 to TRBJ1-1; no clear D. V gave up 4 bases and J gave up 0 bases, with 9 bases separating them. This CDR3 contains 14 residues. Germline-derived CDR1 and CDR2 are MDHEN and SYDVKM. The CDR3 region has the DNA TGTGCCAGCAGTTCATCTGAGATGAACACTGAAGCTTTCTTT. It encodes CASSSSEMNTEAFF.

This chain joins TRBV6-5 and TRBJ1-4; D gene ambiguous. There are 15 residues in the CDR3. V shed 3 bases and J shed 8 bases, with 16 bases lying between them. Germline CDR1 is MNHEY and CDR2 is SVGAGI. The CDR3: CASSYEGGLGEKLFF. The DNA of the CDR3 is TGTGCCAGCAGTTATGAGGGAGGGCTCGGGGAAAAACTGTTTTTT.

The CDR3 reads CAWSVSAVGQPTYSNQPQHF. CDR3 nucleotide sequence: TGTGCCTGGAGTGTATCAGCCGTCGGACAGCCTACTTATAGCAATCAGCCCCAGCATTTT. The chain has TRBV30 and TRBJ1-5, with a possible D match to TRBD1 (6 bases). Trimming shortened V by 0 bases and J by 0 bases, and 24 bases separated the two germline ends. Germline CDR1 GTSNPN, CDR2 SVGIG (reference sequence). The CDR3 contains 20 residues.

This chain uses TRBV18 with TRBJ1-1, with D unclear. Germline loops: CDR1 KGHSH, CDR2 LQKENI. The CDR3 covers 17 residues. Between the trimmed V and J ends, which lost 3 bases and 1 base, there was a span of 18 bases. DNA for the CDR3: TGTGCCAGCTCACCCCTGGAGAGGAGTCAGACGAACACTGAAGCTTTCTTT. Translation gives CASSPLERSQTNTEAFF.

The chain links TRBV12-5 to TRBJ1-5, with D maybe TRBD1 (5 bases). CDR1 is LGHNT, CDR2 FRNRAP, per germline. V gave up 1 base and J gave up 9 bases, with 16 bases separating them. The CDR3 has 15 residues. CDR3 sequence reads: CASGLGQGRSGPQHF. CDR3 DNA: TGTGCTAGTGGTTTGGGTCAGGGCCGCTCGGGGCCCCAGCATTTT.

The genes are TRBV28 and TRBJ2-1, with D maybe TRBD2 (5 bases). Between the trimmed V and J ends, which lost 3 bases and 7 bases, there was a span of 19 bases. There are 16 residues in the CDR3. Per the germline V gene, CDR1 is MDHEN and CDR2 is SYDVKM. The CDR3 region is CASSFVVGVGSNEQFF. The CDR3 DNA reads as TGTGCCAGCAGTTTCGTTGTGGGAGTGGGCTCTAATGAGCAGTTCTTC.

This chain links TRBV24-1 with TRBJ2-2; TRBD1 agrees at 8 bases. The CDR3 extends over 15 amino acids. CDR1 KGHDR and CDR2 SFDVKD come from the germline V gene. The V gene end was trimmed by 3 bases and the J gene end by 4 bases; junction bases not matched to a gene: 3. The CDR3 DNA is TGTGCCACCAGTGATGACAGGGGAGGCACCGGGGAGCTGTTTTTT. It yields the protein CATSDDRGGTGELFF.

This clone was detected only once. The chain recombines TRBV7-3 with TRBJ2-7; 8 nucleotides match TRBD1. CDR3 size: 16 residues. CDR1 and CDR2 (germline): SGHTA, FQGTGA. Trimming removed 4 bases from V and 3 bases from J; junction bases left unmatched: 11. The CDR3 loop reads CASSSEDRAFIYEQYF. The CDR3 DNA sequence: TGTGCCAGCAGCTCCGAGGACAGGGCCTTTATCTACGAGCAGTACTTC.

The chain is built from TRBV3-1 (or the pseudogene TRBV3-2) and TRBJ2-5; TRBD2 is a possible D gene (5 bases). Germline assignment: CDR1 LGHDT and CDR2 YNNKEL (reference sequence). V lost 1 base and J lost 5, with 8 bases in between. This CDR3 is built from 13 residues. CDR3 residues: CASSQVGGETQYF. CDR3 DNA: TGTGCCAGCAGCCAAGTTGGAGGCGAGACCCAGTACTTC.

The rearrangement joins TRBV28 to TRBJ2-7; 13 positions match TRBD2. Germline V gene data show CDR1 as MDHEN and CDR2 as SYDVKM. The CDR3 is made up of 15 amino acids. V shed 5 bases and J 5 bases; nucleotides not matched to a gene: 6. The CDR3 here is CASSAQTSGRNEQYF. In DNA form, the CDR3 reads TGTGCCAGCAGTGCCCAGACTAGCGGGAGGAACGAGCAGTACTTC. Looking up the rest from reference TRBV28 and TRBJ2-7 gives the full variable domain: DVKVTQSSRYLVKRTGEKVFLECVQDMDHENMFWYRQDPGLGLRLIYFSYDVKMKEKGDIPEGYSVSREKKERFSLILESASTNQTSMYLCASSAQTSGRNEQYFGPGTRLTVT.

The V call is TRBV19, the J call TRBJ1-1; TRBD1 matches 11 bases. The CDR3 length is 17 residues. Germline CDR1 is LNHDA and CDR2 is SQIVND (reference sequence). V lost 3 bases and J lost 5; bases outside the gene matches: 11. The DNA for the CDR3 is TGTGCCAGTAGTATCGGGACAGGGGGTGCATCTGTGACTGAAGCTTTCTTT. It specifies CASSIGTGGASVTEAFF.

The chain couples TRBV6-1 to TRBJ1-5; 11 nucleotides align to TRBD1. CDR1 is MNHNS, CDR2 SASEGT, per germline. The CDR3 sequence is 21 residues long. The ends lost 2 bases at V and 0 bases at J; junction bases unmatched: 15. CDR3 coding DNA: TGTGCCAGCAGTGAATCCCAAATCCCGGACAGGGGGCGTGGTAGCAATCAGCCCCAGCATTTT. Translating it yields CASSESQIPDRGRGSNQPQHF.